The rows below give T cell receptor beta chains drawn from one sample of a study of T-cell reconstitution after alpha-beta-depleted transplantation in children. MiXCR was run by TCRdb on the PCR reads, yielding one entry per CDR3 protein. The sample lists approximately 510,000 distinct CDR3 sequences; 15% to 20% were seen once. The starting material was PBMCs from the stem cell graft donor, obtained from the stem cell graft. The receptors were gathered from a human donor who donated a stem cell graft to a child with acute lymphoblastic leukemia. CDR3s include the opening cysteine and the closing phenylalanine or tryptophan. A D gene is named only where the DNA matches it firmly. Part of the rows lack a size; the others show once, few, many or a class for expanded clones.

clone_size j_call d_call v_call cdr3_aa cdr3_nt
NA TRBJ2-4 NA TRBV6-5 CASSYSGLGGGIAKNIQYF TGTGCCAGCAGTTACTCGGGGTTGGGAGGGGGAATAGCCAAAAACATTCAGTACTTC
NA TRBJ2-1 TRBD2 TRBV7-9 CASSPPGLAIEQFF TGTGCCAGCAGCCCGCCGGGACTAGCGATTGAGCAGTTCTTC
NA TRBJ2-2 TRBD2 TRBV6-5 CASSSQELALNTGELFF TGTGCCAGCAGTTCTCAAGAACTAGCGCTCAACACCGGGGAGCTGTTTTTT
few TRBJ2-4 NA TRBV18 CASSETKNIQYF TGTGCCAGCTCGGAAACCAAAAACATTCAGTACTTC
NA TRBJ1-2 NA TRBV12-3/TRBV12-4 CASSSPGDYGYTF TGTGCCAGCAGTTCTCCAGGGGACTATGGCTACACCTTC
NA TRBJ1-1 NA TRBV14 CASSQDLGALNTEAFF TGTGCCAGCAGCCAAGATTTGGGGGCTCTGAACACTGAAGCTTTCTTT
NA TRBJ1-2 NA TRBV29-1 CSAGANYGYTF TGCAGCGCTGGAGCTAACTATGGCTACACCTTC
NA TRBJ2-7 TRBD2 TRBV12-3/TRBV12-4 CASSDILAGVYEQYF TGTGCCAGCAGTGATATACTAGCGGGTGTCTACGAGCAGTACTTC
few TRBJ2-7 NA TRBV4-1 CASSQGGKFSYEQYF TGCGCCAGCAGCCAAGGGGGAAAATTCTCCTACGAGCAGTACTTC
NA TRBJ1-4 NA TRBV5-1 CATSERGEKLFF TGCGCCACCTCAGAGAGGGGTGAAAAACTGTTTTTT
few TRBJ1-1 NA TRBV9 CASSADWVQTEAFF TGTGCCAGCAGCGCAGACTGGGTTCAGACTGAAGCTTTCTTT
few TRBJ2-4 NA TRBV27 CASLTVGNIQYF TGTGCCAGCCTAACAGTGGGGAACATTCAGTACTTC
NA TRBJ2-7 TRBD2 TRBV2 CASREIWTRTYYEQYF TGTGCCAGCAGGGAAATATGGACTAGGACGTACTACGAGCAGTACTTC
few TRBJ2-2 NA TRBV11-2 CASSLARSTGELFF TGTGCCAGCAGCTTAGCCAGGTCAACCGGGGAGCTGTTTTTT
NA TRBJ1-2 NA TRBV19 CASTPDSYYGYTF TGTGCCAGTACCCCGGACAGCTATTATGGCTACACCTTC
few TRBJ2-7 TRBD1 TRBV4-1 CASSQGPGQGYHEQYF TGCGCCAGCAGCCAAGGTCCGGGACAGGGGTACCACGAGCAGTACTTC
NA TRBJ1-2 NA TRBV5-1 CASSRPGLVDNYGYTF TGCGCCAGCAGCCGCCCAGGGTTGGTCGATAACTATGGCTACACCTTC
NA TRBJ2-3 TRBD2 TRBV20-1 CSAGTSGRAKDTQYF TGCAGTGCTGGGACTAGCGGGAGGGCCAAAGATACGCAGTATTTT
few TRBJ2-7 TRBD2 TRBV7-9 CASSRTLGGSFPEQYF TGTGCCAGCAGCCGCACCTTGGGGGGGAGCTTCCCCGAGCAGTACTTC
NA TRBJ2-7 TRBD2 TRBV18 CASSQSYGGGINEQYF TGTGCCAGCTCCCAGTCCTACGGGGGAGGGATCAACGAGCAGTACTTC
NA TRBJ1-1 NA TRBV15 CATSKNREAFF TGTGCCACCAGCAAAAACCGAGAAGCTTTCTTT
NA TRBJ2-1 NA TRBV7-9 CASSLSIHRNNEQFF TGTGCCAGCAGCTTATCAATCCACAGAAACAATGAGCAGTTCTTC
NA TRBJ2-3 TRBD2 TRBV29-1 CSVRAGGNTDTQYF TGCAGCGTGAGAGCGGGAGGCAACACAGATACGCAGTATTTT
NA TRBJ1-2 TRBD1 TRBV27 CASSLAAGGWGSGYTF TGTGCCAGCAGTTTAGCGGCAGGGGGCTGGGGATCTGGCTACACCTTC
NA TRBJ2-7 TRBD1 TRBV12-3/TRBV12-4 CASSFGKGAIEQYF TGTGCCAGCAGTTTTGGAAAGGGGGCCATCGAGCAGTACTTC
NA TRBJ1-5 NA TRBV6-1 CASRPWGNNQPQHF TGTGCCAGCAGGCCATGGGGAAACAATCAGCCCCAGCATTTT
NA TRBJ2-5 NA TRBV12-3/TRBV12-4 CASSPSDETQYF TGTGCCAGCAGCCCCAGCGACGAGACCCAGTACTTC
NA TRBJ2-3 TRBD2 TRBV20-1 CSATSGDTDTQYF TGCAGTGCCACTAGCGGGGACACAGATACGCAGTATTTT
NA TRBJ2-3 TRBD1 TRBV5-1 CASSSFRTGGPDTQYF TGCGCCAGCAGCTCATTTCGGACAGGGGGCCCAGATACGCAGTATTTT
few TRBJ2-4 NA TRBV29-1 CSAHRGRDIQYF TGCAGCGCCCATAGAGGCAGGGACATTCAGTACTTC
few TRBJ1-2 NA TRBV6-5 CASSYLDSSPSYGYTF TGTGCCAGCAGTTACTTGGACAGCTCCCCCTCCTATGGCTACACCTTC
NA TRBJ2-2 TRBD1 TRBV20-1 CSAPGTGAGELFF TGCAGTGCGCCCGGGACAGGTGCCGGGGAGCTGTTTTTT
many TRBJ2-3 NA TRBV7-8 CASSPDYTDTQYF TGTGCCAGCAGCCCGGACTACACAGATACGCAGTATTTT
NA TRBJ2-6 TRBD2 TRBV7-2 CASSLAGLAASGANVLTF TGTGCCAGCAGCTTGGCGGGACTAGCGGCCTCTGGGGCCAACGTCCTGACTTTC
few TRBJ2-3 NA TRBV6-5 CASSPSGAGDTQYF TGTGCCAGCAGTCCCTCGGGCGCCGGGGATACGCAGTATTTT
few TRBJ2-7 TRBD2 TRBV12-3/TRBV12-4 CASLGGLAGLHF TGTGCCTCATTAGGGGGGCTAGCGGGGCTTCACTTC
NA TRBJ2-1 NA TRBV20-1 CSARDSTGNNEQFF TGCAGTGCTAGAGACTCGACGGGAAACAATGAGCAGTTCTTC
NA TRBJ2-7 TRBD2 TRBV20-1 CSARLAGTYDQYF TGCAGTGCTAGACTAGCGGGAACCTACGACCAGTACTTC
few TRBJ1-2 NA TRBV5-5 CASSPGHQANYGYTF TGTGCCAGCAGCCCAGGCCATCAAGCTAACTATGGCTACACCTTC
NA TRBJ2-7 TRBD1 TRBV7-9 CASSPRNGQGPYEQYF TGTGCCAGCAGCCCCCGAAACGGACAGGGGCCCTACGAGCAGTACTTC
few TRBJ2-1 TRBD2 TRBV15 CATSGTGTSGNNEQFF TGTGCCACCAGCGGCACCGGGACTAGCGGGAACAATGAGCAGTTCTTC
NA TRBJ2-6 NA TRBV12-3/TRBV12-4 CASSPGGQEGSGANVLTF TGTGCCAGCAGCCCCGGGGGGCAGGAAGGCTCTGGGGCCAACGTCCTGACTTTC
NA TRBJ1-1 NA TRBV20-1 CSGGSAQEMGTEAFF TGCAGTGGAGGGAGCGCCCAAGAGATGGGGACCGAAGCTTTCTTT
few TRBJ2-7 TRBD2 TRBV6-5 CASSSLPSGRSYEQYF TGTGCCAGCAGTTCCCTCCCTAGCGGGAGATCCTACGAGCAGTACTTC